The present T cell receptor (beta chain) was sequenced within a study of monozygotic twins with inflammatory bowel disease (dated by TCRdb to about 2019). Describing the broader study: The full study comprised around 28 monozygotic twin pairs: nine German pairs (four IBD-concordant, five IBD-discordant) and 19 IBD-discordant Danish pairs. The search for disease-associated traits relied mainly on comparing IBD patients with their genetically identical healthy co-twins within discordant pairs. Each individual had, on average, about 151 000 unique TCRalpha sequences and 181 000 unique TCRbeta sequences available for analysis. On the study overall, not on this receptor specifically: IBD patients shared fewer clonotypes with other individuals than healthy twins did, most markedly in patients showing signs of disease activity. Background noise and inter-individual variability may have been introduced into the repertoires by the differing immunosuppressive treatments among patients. Repertoire similarity did not differ between concordant and discordant twins, which could be due to limited statistical power. The results gave no support for a single strong signal or clonotype linked to IBD. Measured by the inverse Simpson index, TCRbeta repertoire diversity was lower in IBD patients than in their healthy co-twins. The analysis was unable to tell different T cell subtypes apart.

Concerning this clonotype: Its target antigen remains unknown.

For CDR1 and CDR2, the germline V gene lists SGHRS and YFSETQ. Its CDR3 holds 15 amino acids, cysteine through phenylalanine. The DNA sequence is not available. Library generation was performed with 5' RACE. Preparation of each TCR library used 3,000 to 4,000 ng of total RNA. For each sample, cDNA synthesis with SMARTScribe reverse transcriptase was split into eight separate reactions. During cDNA synthesis, template switching was used to introduce unique molecular identifiers that contained a 6-nucleotide sample barcode. TCRalpha and TCRbeta cDNA was amplified by two nested PCRs of around 16 and 10 cycles, with bead purification after each PCR. Before amplification, the cDNA was treated with uracil DNA-glycosylase and purified using the QIAquick PCR purification kit. The second PCR added Illumina TruSeq-compatible adapters along with sample-specific barcodes. Library quality and concentration were assessed using TapeStation and Qubit, and about 5 ng of each library was pooled. Sequencing of pooled libraries was carried out on an Illumina HiSeq2500 single-index Rapid Run using 2 x 100 bp reads and custom sequencing primers. Regarding the original processing steps: UMI-based consensus assembly with MiGEC version 1.2.6 was used to correct PCR and sequencing errors. V(D)J alignment, clonotype assembly and CDR3 extraction were performed with MiXCR version 2.1.1. Gene usage, clonotype sharing and MAIT/NKT TCR abundance were normalised by analysing the top 1000, 10 000 and 20 000 clonotypes per sample. After downsampling to 27 000 UMIs, diversity was calculated as the inverse Simpson index using the vegan R package. Paired Mann-Whitney U tests were applied to discordant twin pairs, and Benjamini-Hochberg correction was used for multiple testing. TCRdb reprocessed the sequencing reads and holds a single record per CDR3 protein sequence, with no DNA. The V and J calls follow TCRdb's processing rather than the paper's. In this sample's table one finds 110,000 to 150,000 distinct CDR3 sequences. Together, the top ten hold about 1.2% of the sample.

From each donor, an approximately 2.3 ml peripheral blood sample was collected into PAXgene tubes and kept at -80 degrees C. Without any T cell sorting, total RNA was extracted from whole blood using the PAXgene blood miRNA kit on an automated QIAcube. Deep TCRalpha and TCRbeta repertoire profiling with unique molecular barcoding was performed on peripheral blood of monozygotic twin pairs concordant or discordant for inflammatory bowel disease. Smoking habits were recorded for all twin pairs, and individuals were classified as current, former or never smokers. The source of this sequence is a human donor with ulcerative colitis or Crohn's disease, or a healthy co-twin of an affected twin (not recorded which). The V gene is TRBV5-1 and the J gene is TRBJ1-1; TCRdb's D call, TRBD1, is unchecked because there is no DNA. Sequencing used blood. The CDR3 protein: CASTQTTGSDTEAFF.